Below, one T cell receptor (beta chain) is given with its context. This clone's antigen is unknown. No per-base quality is available; no much larger clone lies one base away. The donors were healthy, HIV-negative adults with no recently reported acute infections or vaccinations. Every donor was a Caucasian adult residing in Nashville, Tennessee, USA. CD4+ T cells were enriched through magnetic negative selection, after which naive cells were positively selected on CD45RA and the remaining negative fraction served as the memory subset. After blood collection by leukapheresis, PBMCs were isolated using Ficoll-Histopaque density gradient centrifugation and then cryopreserved in the vapor phase of liquid nitrogen. Analytical flow cytometry was used to check the purity and quantity of each magnetically sorted T cell population. From each sorted fraction, genomic DNA was isolated and quantified by UV absorbance on a Nanodrop 2000c.

This specimen belongs to a study of shared clonotypes between healthy human individuals (TCRdb year 2020). About the full investigation: The cohort comprised a couple of women and a few men aged 18 to 49 years. To increase sequencing depth and limit assay-specific biases, TCR repertoire library preparation and sequencing were carried out by different laboratories using diverse techniques. For each donor, three plates each were used for CD4 naive and CD4 memory, two plates were used for CD8 naive, and one plate was used for CD8 memory. Per donor, leukapheresis produced somewhere between about 0.9 and 9.5 billion PBMCs. To estimate repertoire size and how much clonotype sharing occurs between individuals, the study deeply sequenced the blood TCR repertoires of several healthy adults. The study at large found these results: Estimated clonotype richness was generally larger for naive than for memory subsets. Incomplete sequencing was indicated by rarefaction of sorted-subset datasets, despite the large sequencing depth. Clonotypes shared by all four sorted-subset donors showed higher generation probabilities than non-shared clonotypes. Sampling was limited to blood, and TCR repertoires in tissue likely differ from TCR repertoires in blood. Sharing across a few donors was observed for roughly 5% of naive CD4, 3% to 4% of naive CD8, about 2.3% of memory CD4, and about 0.39% of memory CD8 clonotypes. The small number of donors limited the genetic and exposure-history diversity represented. Pairwise subsampling led to the expectation that sequencing depth would affect the degree of clonotype sharing among donors.

V sheds 1 base and J sheds 8 bases, leaving 17 bases between their ends. The germline V gene (reference sequence) yields SEHNR for CDR1 and FQNEAQ for CDR2. The CDR3 measures 15 amino acids from cysteine to phenylalanine. CDR3 DNA is the only sequence kept; it has 45 bases, read in frame from the first base. TCR CDR3 regions were amplified from genomic DNA by multiplex PCR using the deep immunoSEQ assay. Genomic DNA extracted from each cell subset was distributed evenly over all wells of several immunoSEQ 96-well plates, and each plate served as one replicate. For sorted subsets, each replicate PCR was loaded with 200 ng genomic DNA, equivalent to 25,000 to 35,000 T cell genomes. Purified libraries were measured with a Qubit 3.0 fluorometer, size-checked on a Bioanalyzer 2100, and measured again with the KAPA Library Quantification kit. Every immunoSEQ 96-well plate was sequenced on a separate single-read 150-cycle Illumina NextSeq 550 flow cell. The original pipeline was this. Because only junctional sequences without quality scores were contained in the immunoSEQ output, filtering matching that applied to full-length reads could not be performed. Sequences were annotated with PyIR, a Python wrapper for IgBLAST v1.9, and V/J genes and CDR3 were assigned using IMGT germline references. Reads were filtered out if the reads had weak V/J assignments (E-value above 1e-6), no CDR3, stop codons, out-of-frame junctions, or ambiguous translated residues. V3J clonotypes were defined by identical inferred V gene, J gene, and CDR3 amino acid sequence. The percentage overlap between two repertoires was calculated by dividing the number of shared unique clonotypes by the size of the smaller repertoire. Three approaches were used to assess repertoire richness: RTK rarefaction, the Chao1 estimator, and Recon v2.1 estimates of unobserved clonotypes. Generation probabilities were computed with OLGA for all TCRbeta clonotypes obtained by the gDNA method from a few donors. Imported from immuneACCESS, the table was reduced by TCRdb to in-frame sequences with V and J called. These copies leave out some clones; in studies compared against another copy, an unresolved V gene accounts for under half, and the cause of the remainder is not known. V and J calls and clone size are as listed in that table; D and trimming were resolved from the DNA. This sample has about 960,000 clones in its table, and 76% of those were observed once. The ten largest clones take up about 1.5% of the sample.

The sequencing input was memory CD4+ T cells sorted from blood. Reading the label with the study, this specimen's cell subset or site is: CD45RA-negative fraction. The clonotype comes from a man aged 18-30 years in good health. Recombination joined TRBV7-9 with TRBJ1-2, with TRBD1 tentatively as D gene (5 bases match). This receptor carries the CDR3 CASSLEGLTFGGYTF. The base sequence is TGTGCCAGCAGCTTAGAGGGACTTACCTTTGGAGGCTACACCTTC. With the rest looked up from the reference TRBV7-9 and TRBJ1-2 genes rather than sequenced, the full variable domain is DTGVSQNPRHKITKRGQNVTFRCDPISEHNRLYWYRQTLGQGPEFLTYFQNEAQLEKSRLLSDRFSAERPKGSFSTLEIQRTEQGDSAMYLCASSLEGLTFGGYTFGSGTRLTVV.